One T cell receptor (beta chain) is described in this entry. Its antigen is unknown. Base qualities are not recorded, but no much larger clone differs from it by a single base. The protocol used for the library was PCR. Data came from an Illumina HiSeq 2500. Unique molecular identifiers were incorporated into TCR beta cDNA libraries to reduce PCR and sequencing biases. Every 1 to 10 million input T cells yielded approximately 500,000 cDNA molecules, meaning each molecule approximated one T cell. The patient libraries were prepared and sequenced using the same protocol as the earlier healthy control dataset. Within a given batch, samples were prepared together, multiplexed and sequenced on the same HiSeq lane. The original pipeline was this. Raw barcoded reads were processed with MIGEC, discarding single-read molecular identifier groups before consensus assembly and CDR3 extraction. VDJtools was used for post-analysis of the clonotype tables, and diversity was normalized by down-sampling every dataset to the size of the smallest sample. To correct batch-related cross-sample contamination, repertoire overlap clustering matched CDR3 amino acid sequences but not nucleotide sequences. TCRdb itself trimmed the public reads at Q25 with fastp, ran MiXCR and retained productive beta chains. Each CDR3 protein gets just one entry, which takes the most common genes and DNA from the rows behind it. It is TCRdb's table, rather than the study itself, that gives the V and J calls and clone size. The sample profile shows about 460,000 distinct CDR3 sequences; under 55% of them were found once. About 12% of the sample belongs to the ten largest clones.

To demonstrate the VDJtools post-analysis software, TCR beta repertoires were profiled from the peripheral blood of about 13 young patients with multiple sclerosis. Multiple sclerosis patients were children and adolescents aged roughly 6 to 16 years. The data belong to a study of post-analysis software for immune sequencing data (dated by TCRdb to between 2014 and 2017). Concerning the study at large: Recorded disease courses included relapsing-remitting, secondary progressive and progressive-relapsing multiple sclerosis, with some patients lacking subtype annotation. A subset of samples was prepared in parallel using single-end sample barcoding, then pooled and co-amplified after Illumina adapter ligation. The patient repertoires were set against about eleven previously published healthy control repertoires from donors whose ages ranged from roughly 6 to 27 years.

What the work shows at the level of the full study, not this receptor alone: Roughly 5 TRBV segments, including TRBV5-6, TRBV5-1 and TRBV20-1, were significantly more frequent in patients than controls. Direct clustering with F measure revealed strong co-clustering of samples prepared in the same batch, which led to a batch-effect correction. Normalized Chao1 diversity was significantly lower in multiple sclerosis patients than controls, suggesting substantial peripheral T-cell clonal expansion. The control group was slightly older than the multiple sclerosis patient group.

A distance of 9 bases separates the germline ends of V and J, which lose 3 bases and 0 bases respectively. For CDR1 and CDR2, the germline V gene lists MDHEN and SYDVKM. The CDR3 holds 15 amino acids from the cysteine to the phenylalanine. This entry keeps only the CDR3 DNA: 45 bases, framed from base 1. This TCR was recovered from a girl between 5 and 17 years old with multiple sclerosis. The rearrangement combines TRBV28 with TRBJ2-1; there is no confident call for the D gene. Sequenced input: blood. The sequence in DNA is TGTGCCAGCAGTTTGCGCTCCCGCTCCTACAATGAGCAGTTCTTC. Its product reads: CASSLRSRSYNEQFF. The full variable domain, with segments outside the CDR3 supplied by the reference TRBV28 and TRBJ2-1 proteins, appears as DVKVTQSSRYLVKRTGEKVFLECVQDMDHENMFWYRQDPGLGLRLIYFSYDVKMKEKGDIPEGYSVSREKKERFSLILESASTNQTSMYLCASSLRSRSYNEQFFGPGTRLTVL.